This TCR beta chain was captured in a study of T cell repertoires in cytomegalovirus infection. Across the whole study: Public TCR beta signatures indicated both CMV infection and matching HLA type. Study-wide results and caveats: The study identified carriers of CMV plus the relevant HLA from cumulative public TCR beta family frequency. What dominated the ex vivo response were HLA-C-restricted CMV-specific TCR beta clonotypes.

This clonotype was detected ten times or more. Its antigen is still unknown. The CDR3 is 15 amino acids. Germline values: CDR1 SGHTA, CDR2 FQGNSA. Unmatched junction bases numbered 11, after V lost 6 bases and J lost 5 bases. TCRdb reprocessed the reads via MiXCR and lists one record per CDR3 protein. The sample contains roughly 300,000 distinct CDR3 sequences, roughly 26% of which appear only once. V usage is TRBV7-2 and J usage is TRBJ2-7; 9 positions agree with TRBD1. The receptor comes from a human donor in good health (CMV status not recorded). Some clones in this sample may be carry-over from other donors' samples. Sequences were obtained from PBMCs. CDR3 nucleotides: TGTGCCAGCAGACAACTACAGGGGGCAGTCGACGAGCAGTACTTC. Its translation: CASRQLQGAVDEQYF.